A single sample is the source of the 30 T cell receptor beta chains below, sequenced in a study of synovial regulatory T cells in juvenile arthritis. Sequenced by immunoSEQ multiplex PCR; TCRdb stores in-frame clones only, minus some. This table lists about 10,000 clones. The sample comprised Treg cells from blood. Subset reported: remaining (HLA-DR-negative) circulating blood Treg cells. These receptor sequences come from a donor aged 2-35 years with juvenile idiopathic arthritis.

The V call is TRBV9, the J call TRBJ1-2. Germline CDR1 and CDR2: SGDLS and YYNGEE. This CDR3 has 13 residues. Only the protein is available. This CDR3 reads CASSVGSGYGYTF.

The genes are TRBV25-1 and TRBJ1-2. Germline-derived CDR1 and CDR2 are MGHDK and SYGVNS. The CDR3 contains 12 residues. No DNA was logged. The CDR3 sequence is CASHSNIAGYTF.

The chain carries TRBV7-9 and TRBJ2-3; TCRdb proposes TRBD2, but this gene call is untestable without DNA. This CDR3 contains 13 residues. The DNA is unrecorded. The V gene's germline CDR1 is SEHNR and CDR2 FQNEAQ (reference sequence). The CDR3 reads CASSRRATDTQYF.

CDR3: CASSARTGTYEQYF. The V call is TRBV9, the J call TRBJ2-7; TCRdb's D call of TRBD1 is untestable without DNA. The CDR3 sequence is 14 residues long. Only the protein sequence is given. CDR1 SGDLS and CDR2 YYNGEE come from the germline V gene.

The chain carries TRBV7-8 and TRBJ2-7; TCRdb returns TRBD2, unconfirmable since there is no DNA. CDR3 length: 12 amino acids. No DNA was logged. Germline V CDR1 and CDR2: SGHVS, FQNEAQ. CDR3 sequence reads: CASSFRTYEQYF.

This chain joins TRBV7-8 and TRBJ2-7; the D call of TRBD1 rests on TCRdb alone, since no DNA is present to check it. Germline CDR1 reads SGHVS; CDR2 reads FQNEAQ. The length of the CDR3 is 20 residues. No DNA accompanies this entry. Here the CDR3 reads CASSPPLGGTGGPSTYEQYF.

The chain is built from TRBV18 and TRBJ2-2; there is no DNA to check the TCRdb D call of TRBD2. Germline CDR1 and CDR2: KGHSH and LQKENI. There are 15 residues in the CDR3. No DNA was logged. CDR3 protein: CASSPGLALGGELFF.

This chain uses TRBV18 with TRBJ2-6; absent DNA, TCRdb's TRBD1 call cannot be checked. The CDR3 covers 15 residues. No DNA is recorded. Germline V gives CDR1 KGHSH, CDR2 LQKENI. This CDR3 reads CASSLTGFGANVLTF.

This clone counts as medium-sized by frequency. The rearrangement joins TRBV10-1 to TRBJ1-4. The length of the CDR3 is 15 residues. No DNA is listed. Germline CDR1 reads WNHNN; CDR2 reads SYGVQD (reference sequence). CDR3 sequence: CASSGPVGWGEKLFF.

J is TRBJ2-5 and V is TRBV28; TCRdb's D gene call, TRBD2, goes unchecked for lack of DNA. Per the germline V gene, CDR1 is MDHEN and CDR2 is SYDVKM. This CDR3 comprises 11 residues. This entry has no DNA. The CDR3 here is CASSALGTQYF.

Considering frequency, this clone is medium-sized. The chain couples TRBV5-4 to TRBJ1-4; without DNA, the TCRdb call of TRBD1 cannot be checked. Germline CDR1 is SGHNT and CDR2 is YYREEE (reference sequence). This CDR3 comprises 13 residues. The record lacks a DNA sequence. The CDR3 region is CASSLAPFEKLFF.

The chain joins TRBV6-1 to TRBJ2-1; the TRBD1 assignment by TCRdb is unverifiable without DNA. The CDR3 loop spans 15 amino acids. No DNA was logged. Germline CDR1 reads MNHNS; CDR2 reads SASEGT. The CDR3 here is CASRAGKGLSNEQFF.

The V call is TRBV5-4, the J call TRBJ2-7; absent DNA, TCRdb's TRBD2 call cannot be checked. This CDR3 has 13 residues. Only the protein is available. Germline V gene data show CDR1 as SGHNT and CDR2 as YYREEE (reference sequence). The CDR3 spells CASSLGGEYEQYF.

The chain employs TRBV5-1 and TRBJ1-1; the TRBD1 assignment by TCRdb is unverifiable without DNA. This CDR3 region has 14 residues. No DNA is recorded. CDR1 and CDR2 from the germline V gene are SGHRS and YFSETQ. CDR3 loop: CASRITGSNTEAFF.

This clone is medium-sized (0.01 to 0.1%) by frequency. The chain has TRBV6-6 and TRBJ1-3. Per the germline V gene, CDR1 is MNHNY and CDR2 is SVGAGI (reference sequence). This CDR3 is built from 13 residues. No nucleotide data were recorded. The CDR3 here is CASSLSSGNTIYF.

The chain recombines TRBV11-2 with TRBJ2-1. The germline V gene encodes CDR1 SGHAT and CDR2 FQNNGV. CDR3 length equals 15 residues. The entry carries no DNA sequence. The CDR3 region is CASSPGPGSYNEQFF.

The chain carries TRBV6-1 and TRBJ1-1. The germline V gene has CDR1 MNHNS and CDR2 SASEGT. The length of the CDR3 is 12 residues. The DNA is not on file. CDR3 in amino acids: CASGAGDTEAFF.

The V call is TRBV5-1, the J call TRBJ2-1; TCRdb calls TRBD2, which cannot be checked without DNA. The germline V gene encodes CDR1 SGHRS and CDR2 YFSETQ. This CDR3 spans 14 amino acids. The DNA is not on file. CDR3 residues: CASSSPTSGYEQFF.

The chain recombines TRBV7-2 with TRBJ2-7; TCRdb picks TRBD2, but there is no DNA to check that call. The CDR3 spans 15 residues. The DNA is not on file. CDR1 is SGHTA and CDR2 is FQGNSA in the germline V gene. CDR3 region: CASRGTSGSLYEQYF.

V usage is TRBV15 and J usage is TRBJ2-7. CDR3 length: 14 residues. Only the protein is available. Germline-derived CDR1 and CDR2 are LNHNV and YYDKDF (reference sequence). CDR3: CATSRDTAAGEQYF.

The rearrangement uses TRBV4-1 and TRBJ2-7; the TRBD1 assignment by TCRdb is unverifiable without DNA. This CDR3 contains 15 residues. No DNA is given. Germline V lookup: CDR1 MGHRA, CDR2 YSYEKL. This CDR3 is CASSQDDRNPHEQYF.

The V call is TRBV5-3, the J call TRBJ1-1; no DNA is available, so the TRBD1 call from TCRdb remains unchecked. TRBV5-3 is sorted into the ORF group, with uncertain function. The CDR3 runs to 14 residues. Only the protein sequence is given. CDR3 loop: CARRSGRANTEAFF.

By frequency, this clone registers medium-sized. V usage is TRBV4-1 and J usage is TRBJ2-7; TCRdb's D gene call, TRBD2, goes unchecked for lack of DNA. CDR3 size: 15 residues. No nucleotide data were recorded. CDR1 MGHRA and CDR2 YSYEKL come from the germline V gene. The CDR3 spells CASSQTSGRAYEQYF.

The chain carries TRBV19 and TRBJ1-5; no DNA is available, so the TRBD1 call from TCRdb remains unchecked. This CDR3 contains 13 residues. No DNA sequence is on record. Germline loops: CDR1 LNHDA, CDR2 SQIVND (reference sequence). CDR3 region: CASSTGPIGPQHF. The full variable domain, in which reference TRBV19 and TRBJ1-5 provide the parts outside the CDR3, is DGGITQSPKYLFRKEGQNVTLSCEQNLNHDAMYWYRQDPGQGLRLIYYSQIVNDFQKGDIAEGYSVSREKKESFPLTVTSAQKNPTAFYLCASSTGPIGPQHFGDGTRLSIL.

The genes are TRBV18 and TRBJ2-1. This CDR3 has 13 residues. There is no recorded DNA. Germline assignment: CDR1 KGHSH and CDR2 LQKENI. The CDR3 spells CASSPGTINEQFF. Complete variable domain (other parts from reference TRBV18 and TRBJ2-1): NAGVMQNPRHLVRRRGQEARLRCSPMKGHSHVYWYRQLPEEGLKFMVYLQKENIIDESGMPKERFSAEFPKEGPSILRIQQVVRGDSAAYFCASSPGTINEQFFGPGTRLTVL.

J is TRBJ2-7 and V is TRBV5-6; the D gene TCRdb calls, TRBD1, cannot be checked with no DNA. This CDR3 is 14 amino acids long. Only the protein is on record. CDR1 is SGHDT, CDR2 YYEEEE, per germline. CDR3 protein: CASGRVAGGGEQYF.

The gene calls are TRBV29-1 and TRBJ1-3. The CDR3 spans 12 residues. No DNA is recorded. Per germline, CDR1 SQVTM and CDR2 ANQGSEA. The CDR3 here is CSVGSSGNTIYF.

This chain joins TRBV6-5 and TRBJ1-2; TCRdb outputs TRBD1, but without DNA this stays unchecked. This CDR3 comprises 15 residues. DNA is not recorded here. The germline CDR1 and CDR2 sequences are MNHEY and SVGAGI. The CDR3 sequence: CASSGQGVRGYGYTF.

The V and J genes are TRBV2 and TRBJ1-5; without DNA, the TCRdb call of TRBD1 cannot be checked. The CDR3 covers 15 residues. The DNA is unrecorded. CDR1 SNHLY and CDR2 FYNNEI come from the germline V gene. Here the CDR3 reads CASRKQGYSNQPQHF.

The chain employs TRBV2 and TRBJ1-1; TCRdb designates TRBD1, a call that cannot be tested without DNA. Looked up from germline, CDR1 is SNHLY and CDR2 is FYNNEI. The CDR3 is 13 residues long. Only the protein sequence is given. The chain's CDR3 is CASSYQGRTEAFF.